This TCR beta chain was identified in a study of cytomegalovirus exposure and HLA in healthy donors. 60 Vbeta and 13 Jbeta primers were used in PCR. Sequencing used immunoSEQ multiplex PCR; TCRdb keeps in-frame clones, though not all of them. The sample lists around 160,000 clones, around 72% occurring once. V lost 3 bases and J 5 bases, leaving 13 bases between the germline ends. Germline V gene data show CDR1 as SGHDT and CDR2 as YYEEEE. The CDR3 is 14 residues long. The receptor was isolated from a man between 45 and 60 years old in good health and CMV-seronegative. The rearrangement links TRBV5-6 to TRBJ2-3, with D possibly matching TRBD1 (6 bases). The source material was PBMCs. CDR3 nucleotides: TGTGCCAGCAGCTACAGGGTTCAGGGAGATACGCAGTATTTT. It translates to CASSYRVQGDTQYF.